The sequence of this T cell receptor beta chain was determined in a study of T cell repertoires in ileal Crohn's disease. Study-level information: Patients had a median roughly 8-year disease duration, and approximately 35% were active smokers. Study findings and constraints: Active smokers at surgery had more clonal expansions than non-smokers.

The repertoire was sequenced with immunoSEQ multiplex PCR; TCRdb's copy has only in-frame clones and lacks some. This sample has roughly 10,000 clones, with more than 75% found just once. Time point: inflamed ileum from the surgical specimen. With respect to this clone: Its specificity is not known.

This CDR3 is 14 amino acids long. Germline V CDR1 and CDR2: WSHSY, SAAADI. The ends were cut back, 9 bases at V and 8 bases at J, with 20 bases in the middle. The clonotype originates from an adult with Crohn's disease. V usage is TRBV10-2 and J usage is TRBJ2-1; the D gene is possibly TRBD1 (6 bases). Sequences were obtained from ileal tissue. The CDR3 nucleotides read TGCGCCAGTGCTCCCTGGGGGCTAGAGGATGAGCAGTTCTTC. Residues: CASAPWGLEDEQFF.